This T cell receptor (beta chain) was profiled in a study of blood T cell repertoires in COVID-19. About the research overall: Acute-phase and convalescent COVID-19 samples originated in the United States, Italy and Spain. The cDNA or gDNA used as material had been derived from T cells, B-cell-depleted T cells, or PBMCs.

Study processing details: Reference gene primers were amplified, and this amplification served to estimate nucleated cell counts. TCRdb's table, derived via immunoSEQ multiplex PCR, lists solely in-frame clones and lacks some. The V and J calls and clone size are taken from that table; D and trimming were inferred from the DNA. The sample has 19,000 or so clones; around nine tenths are singletons. The sequence came from a man aged 40-50 years with active COVID-19. The material sequenced was peripheral blood.

CDR3 region: CASSDTMGQETQYF. The CDR3 coding sequence is TGTGCCAGCAGCGACACCATGGGGCAGGAGACCCAGTACTTC. The chain links TRBV9 to TRBJ2-5; maybe TRBD1 (5 bases). Germline loops: CDR1 SGDLS, CDR2 YYNGEE. Trimming shortened V by 3 bases and J by 5 bases, and 14 bases separated the two germline ends. The CDR3 contains 14 residues.